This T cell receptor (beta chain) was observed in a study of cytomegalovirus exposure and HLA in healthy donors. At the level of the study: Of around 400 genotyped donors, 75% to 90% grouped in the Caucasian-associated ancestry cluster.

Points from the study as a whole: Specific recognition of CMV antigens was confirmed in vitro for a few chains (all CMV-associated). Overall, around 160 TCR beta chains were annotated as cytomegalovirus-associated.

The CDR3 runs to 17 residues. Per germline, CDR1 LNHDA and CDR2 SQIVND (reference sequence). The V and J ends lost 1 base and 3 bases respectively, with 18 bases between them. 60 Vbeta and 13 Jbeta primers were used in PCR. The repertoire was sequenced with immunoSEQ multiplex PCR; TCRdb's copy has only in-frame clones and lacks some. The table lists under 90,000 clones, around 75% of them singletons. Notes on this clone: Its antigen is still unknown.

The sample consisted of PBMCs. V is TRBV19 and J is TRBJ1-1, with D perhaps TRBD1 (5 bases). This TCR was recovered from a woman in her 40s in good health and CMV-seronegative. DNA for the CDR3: TGTGCCAGTAGTATAGTGGGGGGGGACCCTGTGGACACTGAAGCTTTCTTT. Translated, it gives CASSIVGGDPVDTEAFF.